This is a list of T cell receptor beta chains from one sample in a study of blood T cell repertoires in COVID-19. Using immunoSEQ multiplex PCR, the repertoire was profiled, and TCRdb retains in-frame clones only, with some absent. In the table there are approximately 340,000 clones, roughly 90% of which are singletons. The sequenced sample was peripheral blood. All receptors come from a young man with COVID-19, enrolled during active disease. CDR3s include the opening cysteine and the closing phenylalanine or tryptophan. A D gene is named only where the DNA matches it firmly. A row's size may be missing; if present it is once, few, many or a size class.

clone_size j_call v_call d_call cdr3_aa cdr3_nt
. TRBJ2-7 TRBV6-5 TRBD1 CASSSKGAGTYEQYF TGTGCCAGCAGTTCGAAGGGGGCGGGTACCTACGAGCAGTACTTC
. TRBJ1-5 TRBV6-2/TRBV6-3 TRBD1 CATSPDRGFNQPQHF TGTGCCACAAGCCCAGACAGGGGATTTAATCAGCCCCAGCATTTT
. TRBJ1-2 TRBV30 TRBD1 CAWTLTGTDYGYTF TGTGCCTGGACCCTTACCGGGACAGACTATGGCTACACCTTC
. TRBJ2-6 TRBV7-9 . CASRLRGITSGANVLTF TGTGCCAGCAGACTGCGGGGTATAACCTCTGGGGCCAACGTCCTGACTTTC
. TRBJ2-1 TRBV9 TRBD1 CASSVRDSSYNEQFF TGTGCCAGCAGCGTCCGGGACAGCTCCTACAATGAGCAGTTCTTC
once TRBJ1-1 TRBV18 TRBD1 CASSLYWDSLNRGTEAFF TGTGCCAGCTCACTCTACTGGGACAGTCTAAACCGGGGCACTGAAGCTTTCTTT
once TRBJ2-1 TRBV7-2 . CASSLLGSTSDEQFF TGTGCCAGCAGCTTACTAGGCAGCACCTCCGATGAGCAGTTCTTC
. TRBJ2-1 TRBV7-3 TRBD2 CASSPGTRSYNEQFF TGTGCCAGCAGCCCCGGGACTAGGTCCTACAATGAGCAGTTCTTC
. TRBJ2-3 TRBV7-3 TRBD1 CASSPGQGAVDTQYF TGTGCCAGCAGCCCTGGACAGGGGGCTGTAGATACGCAGTATTTT
. TRBJ2-5 TRBV6-5 TRBD2 CASTGTSGLQETQYF TGTGCCAGCACTGGGACTAGCGGGCTCCAAGAGACCCAGTACTTC
. TRBJ1-2 TRBV11-2 . CASSLDSGGYTF TGTGCCAGCAGCTTAGATTCGGGTGGCTACACCTTC
. TRBJ2-7 TRBV28 . CASSEPSGQTYEQYF TGTGCCAGCAGTGAGCCCTCCGGACAGACCTACGAGCAGTACTTC
. TRBJ1-5 TRBV6-5 . CASSPGQYNQPQHF TGTGCCAGCAGTCCCGGACAGTACAATCAGCCCCAGCATTTT
. TRBJ1-5 TRBV27 TRBD1 CATTGGRQPQHF TGTGCCACCACAGGGGGTAGGCAGCCCCAGCATTTT
. TRBJ2-7 TRBV6-5 . CASSYSRNAPYEQYF TGTGCCAGCAGTTACTCGAGGAATGCTCCCTACGAGCAGTACTTC
. TRBJ2-3 TRBV27 . CASSPSDGITDTQYF TGTGCCAGCAGTCCCTCGGACGGGATCACAGATACGCAGTATTTT
. TRBJ1-4 TRBV15 TRBD1 CATSVGQEREKLFF TGTGCCACCAGCGTGGGACAGGAGCGTGAAAAACTGTTTTTT
. TRBJ2-7 TRBV3-1/TRBV3-2 TRBD1 CASSLANTGVYEQYF TGTGCCAGCAGCCTAGCAAATACAGGGGTCTACGAGCAGTACTTC
. TRBJ1-5 TRBV28 . CASTWDFSGSQPQHF TGTGCCAGCACCTGGGACTTTAGTGGAAGTCAGCCCCAGCATTTT
. TRBJ2-3 TRBV7-6 TRBD2 CASSFLAGFSTDTQYF TGTGCCAGCAGCTTTCTAGCGGGATTTAGCACAGATACGCAGTATTTT
. TRBJ2-2 TRBV7-3 TRBD1 CASSSGQGAGELFF TGTGCCAGCAGCTCGGGACAGGGGGCCGGGGAGCTGTTTTTT
. TRBJ2-7 TRBV7-3 TRBD2 CASSPGGNGNYEQYF TGTGCCAGCAGCCCGGGGGGAAATGGGAACTACGAGCAGTACTTC
once TRBJ1-1 TRBV6-5 . CASTSGRGWNTEAFF TGTGCCAGCACTTCAGGGCGGGGGTGGAACACTGAAGCTTTCTTT
. TRBJ2-2 TRBV7-2 TRBD2 CASSPVKREFGTGELFF TGTGCCAGCAGCCCCGTGAAGCGGGAGTTCGGCACCGGGGAGCTGTTTTTT
. TRBJ2-1 TRBV7-6 . CASSLASGDSYNEQFF TGTGCCAGCAGCTTAGCGTCTGGAGACAGTTACAATGAGCAGTTCTTC
once TRBJ1-5 TRBV28 TRBD1 CASSGQGSNQPQHF TGTGCCAGCAGCGGACAGGGAAGCAATCAGCCCCAGCATTTT
. TRBJ1-6 TRBV7-9 . CASSPGGSYNSPLHF TGTGCCAGCAGCCCCGGGGGCTCCTATAATTCACCCCTCCACTTT
. TRBJ2-7 TRBV27 TRBD1 CASSLQGQAISEQYF TGTGCCAGCAGTCTACAGGGGCAAGCCATCAGCGAGCAGTACTTC
. TRBJ1-1 TRBV7-9 . CASSLNEAFF TGTGCCAGCAGCCTTAATGAAGCTTTCTTT
. TRBJ2-7 TRBV10-3 . CAISVLSGAYEQYF TGTGCCATCAGTGTTTTATCGGGGGCCTACGAGCAGTACTTC
once TRBJ2-2 TRBV15 . CATSPPPRGVTGELFF TGTGCCACCAGCCCCCCCCCAAGAGGAGTCACCGGGGAGCTGTTTTTT
. TRBJ2-5 TRBV20-1 . CSAAGEETQYF TGCAGTGCGGCAGGGGAGGAGACCCAGTACTTC
. TRBJ2-3 TRBV12-3/TRBV12-4 . CASSPSTDTQYF TGTGCCAGCAGTCCTAGCACAGATACGCAGTATTTT
. TRBJ1-1 TRBV7-9 . CASSFTGFTEAFF TGTGCCAGCAGCTTTACAGGGTTCACTGAAGCTTTCTTT
. TRBJ2-1 TRBV7-3 TRBD1 CASSFGTGENNEQFF TGTGCCAGCAGCTTCGGGACAGGGGAAAACAATGAGCAGTTCTTC
. TRBJ2-1 TRBV24-1 TRBD1 CATSASPGTGGSNEQFF TGTGCCACCAGTGCTTCCCCCGGGACAGGGGGGTCAAACGAGCAGTTCTTC
. TRBJ2-5 TRBV7-9 TRBD2 CASSPGTSGETQYF TGTGCCAGCAGCCCCGGGACTAGCGGAGAGACCCAGTACTTC
. TRBJ1-1 TRBV4-1 . CASSQVTRKNTEAFF TGCGCCAGCAGCCAAGTTACCAGGAAGAACACTGAAGCTTTCTTT
. TRBJ2-2 TRBV28 . CASTPVTGELFF TGTGCCAGCACCCCGGTGACCGGGGAGCTGTTTTTT
. TRBJ1-2 TRBV28 . CASVTASAGYGYTF TGTGCCAGCGTAACGGCCTCTGCGGGGTATGGCTACACCTTC
. TRBJ1-5 TRBV5-6 . CASSSDRGPQHF TGTGCCAGCAGCTCCGACAGAGGGCCCCAGCATTTT
. TRBJ1-3 TRBV19 TRBD1 CASTLSGGTSGNTIYF TGTGCCAGTACTCTCTCAGGGGGGACCTCTGGAAACACCATATATTTT
. TRBJ2-7 TRBV30 . CAWSGRSAYEQYF TGTGCCTGGAGCGGCAGGTCGGCGTACGAGCAGTACTTC
. TRBJ2-3 TRBV18 . CASSPPLGQADTQYF TGTGCCAGCTCACCACCGCTGGGTCAGGCAGATACGCAGTATTTT
. TRBJ2-1 TRBV7-3 TRBD2 CASSPGGGGGPSYNEQFF TGTGCCAGCAGCCCTGGGGGGGGCGGGGGGCCCTCCTACAATGAGCAGTTCTTC
. TRBJ2-7 TRBV27 . CASSFGGSPSEQYF TGTGCCAGCAGTTTCGGGGGTTCTCCCTCCGAGCAGTACTTC
. TRBJ1-3 TRBV29-1 TRBD1 CSVVDRGSGNTIYF TGCAGCGTTGTGGACAGGGGTTCTGGAAACACCATATATTTT
. TRBJ1-2 TRBV6-5 TRBD1 CASHNDRGYGYTF TGTGCCAGCCATAACGACAGGGGCTATGGCTACACCTTC
. TRBJ2-2 TRBV3-1/TRBV3-2 . CASSLHGELFF TGTGCCAGCAGCCTCCATGGGGAGCTGTTTTTT
. TRBJ2-3 TRBV5-5 . CASSFERRATDTQYF TGTGCCAGCAGCTTTGAGCGGCGGGCCACAGATACGCAGTATTTT